This T cell receptor beta chain was identified during a study of blood T cells in healthy people across ages. Study in general: About one barcoded beta molecule per two T cells was captured by template switching.

Donors each provided ten milliliters of peripheral blood. Using a J-beta primer mix together with a sample-barcoded 5' primer, a second PCR was run for about 6 to 11 cycles. The authors tagged each cDNA molecule using a template-switch adaptor with 12 random nucleotides. One entry per CDR3 protein results from TCRdb running MiXCR on the 5' RACE reads. The data contain 780,000 or so distinct CDR3 sequences, 56% of them seen just once; the ten biggest clones take up roughly 25%. CDR3 length: 14 residues. Trimming took 5 bases from V and 0 from J, leaving 13 bases between them. Germline-derived CDR1 and CDR2 are DFQATT and SNEGSKA (reference sequence).

The sequencing sample was made of blood. V and J are TRBV20-1 and TRBJ1-1; D is unresolved. The source is a man between 40 and 49 years old in good health. CDR3 sequence reads: CSASRGTMNTEAFF. For the CDR3, the DNA is TGCAGTGCTTCCCGGGGAACAATGAACACTGAAGCTTTCTTT.